A selection of T cell receptor beta chains follows, all from one sample in a study of cytomegalovirus exposure and HLA in healthy donors. Produced via immunoSEQ multiplex PCR; TCRdb's table is partial and in-frame only. The data contain 90,000 to 120,000 clones, 65% to 85% of them singletons. The sequencing input was PBMCs. All receptors come from a man aged 18 to 29 in good health and CMV-seronegative. Each CDR3 is given with its conserved first and last residue. D genes are given only for firm matches. Not all rows give a size; the values are once, few, many and, for expanded clones, a class.

TGCGCCAGCAAGGGCAGGGAAGTCTCTGGGGCCAACGTCCTGACTTTC	CASKGREVSGANVLTF	-	TRBV5-1	TRBJ2-6	-
TGTGCCAGCAGCTTACGCGGCGGAAGCACAGATACGCAGTATTTT	CASSLRGGSTDTQYF	-	TRBV7-8	TRBJ2-3	-
TGTGCCAGCAGCTTAGTTGGGACAGGGCCGGCGCAGTATTTT	CASSLVGTGPAQYF	-	TRBV7-9	TRBJ2-3	TRBD1
TGTGCCAGCAGCACAGGACTAGCGGGGGGCCCTTCCAAAAACATTCAGTACTTC	CASSTGLAGGPSKNIQYF	-	TRBV13	TRBJ2-4	TRBD2
TGTTCCAGCAGCTTGGAGGGAGAAGAGAGGGCCTTC	CSSSLEGEERAF	-	TRBV7-9	TRBJ2-7	-
TGTTCCAGCAGTTATACTGGGCACGAGCAGTACTTC	CSSSYTGHEQYF	-	TRBV7-9	TRBJ2-7	-
TGTGCCAGCAGTTCCCGCTGGGGGACAGGGAGGGGGGGGGATACGCAGTATTTT	CASSSRWGTGRGGDTQYF	-	TRBV28	TRBJ2-3	TRBD1
TGTGCCAGTAGGGAACGCGGGACTCTGGGGACCTATGGCTACACCTTC	CASRERGTLGTYGYTF	-	TRBV19	TRBJ1-2	-
TGTGCCAGCAGAGATACTCTGAACACTGAAGCTTTCTTT	CASRDTLNTEAFF	-	TRBV6-5	TRBJ1-1	-
TGTGCCAGCAGTCGGGGAGGACGCACAGATACGCAGTATTTT	CASSRGGRTDTQYF	-	TRBV27	TRBJ2-3	-
TGTGCCAGCAGCCTCCTGACTAGCGGGTACCAAGAGACCCAGTACTTC	CASSLLTSGYQETQYF	-	TRBV11-2	TRBJ2-5	TRBD2
TGTGCCAGCAGCTACTCCCCCACAGGCTACGAGCAGTACTTC	CASSYSPTGYEQYF	once	TRBV7-9	TRBJ2-7	-
TGCGCCAGCAGCCAAGCGAACAGGGTAGACTATGGCTACACCTTC	CASSQANRVDYGYTF	-	TRBV4-3	TRBJ1-2	-
TGTGCCAGCAGTGACGCCGGGGGCACAGATACGCAGTATTTT	CASSDAGGTDTQYF	-	TRBV2	TRBJ2-3	-
TGTGCCAGCAGCCGCCCCCAGGAGGTCGGGGGTAGCACAGATACGCAGTATTTT	CASSRPQEVGGSTDTQYF	-	TRBV7-6	TRBJ2-3	-
TGTGCCAGCAGCAGGACAGGGTCCCACGAGCAGTACTTC	CASSRTGSHEQYF	-	TRBV28	TRBJ2-7	TRBD1
TGTGCCAGCAGTGATCGGGATAGCACAGATACGCAGTATTTT	CASSDRDSTDTQYF	-	TRBV6-1	TRBJ2-3	-